These 8 T cell receptor beta chains originate from one sample sequenced in a study of CD8+ T cells in alopecia areata. The treatment denotes: oral pan-JAK inhibitor, 5-10 mg twice daily. It was cDNA, reverse transcribed from extracted RNA, that served as the sequencing template. The data were produced by immunoSEQ multiplex PCR, yet TCRdb's version contains in-frame clones alone and is incomplete. The sample holds under 300,000 clones; about 60% are singletons and the top ten take more than 0.85%. The sample in question was CD4+ T cells sorted from blood, obtained at approximately week 51, from a patient treated with tofacitinib. Source of these receptors: a human donor with alopecia areata.

The table lists this clone with a few counts. V and J are TRBV29-1 and TRBJ2-7, with 14 bases that match TRBD2. After removal of 7 bases from V and 0 bases from J, the junction contained 5 bases not matched to a gene. The V gene's germline CDR1 is SQVTM and CDR2 ANQGSEA. The length of the CDR3 is 15 residues. Here the CDR3 DNA reads TGCAGCGCTCGGACTAGCGGGGGGATCTCCTACGAGCAGTACTTC. As protein: CSARTSGGISYEQYF.

This clone was detected a few times. At the DNA level, this CDR3 is encoded by other sequences in the same sample as well. V is TRBV18 and J is TRBJ2-5; no clear D gene. CDR1 is KGHSH, CDR2 LQKENI, per germline. The CDR3 has 11 residues. V dropped 2 bases and J dropped 5 bases, with 3 bases sitting between them. The CDR3: CASSPKETQYF. The CDR3 DNA is TGTGCCAGCTCACCAAAGGAGACCCAGTACTTC.

The sample holds many counts of this clone. The V and J genes are TRBV2 and TRBJ2-7, with 7 bases that match TRBD1. The CDR3 is made up of 15 amino acids. With V trimmed by 8 bases and J by 0 bases, 10 bases remained unmatched. In germline, CDR1 is SNHLY, CDR2 FYNNEI. CDR3 DNA: TGTGCCAGCCCGAGACAGGGTTTCCCCTCCTACGAGCAGTACTTC. It codes for CASPRQGFPSYEQYF.

The rearrangement links TRBV7-2 to TRBJ2-5, with D maybe TRBD1 (6 bases). Germline CDR1 reads SGHTA; CDR2 reads FQGNSA. Trimming shortened V by 0 bases and J by 1 base, and 9 bases separated the two germline ends. CDR3 size: 15 residues. Here the CDR3 DNA reads TGTGCCAGCAGCTTAGCTAGGGGGATCCAAGAGACCCAGTACTTC. Its protein is CASSLARGIQETQYF.

This chain joins TRBV30 and TRBJ2-2, with TRBD2 as a possible D gene (6 bases). The V gene lost 0 bases and the J gene lost 1 base, with 9 bases spanning the gap. Germline-derived CDR1 and CDR2 are GTSNPN and SVGIG (reference sequence). CDR3 length: 15 amino acids. The CDR3 reads CAWSVGGMNTGELFF. The CDR3 nucleotides are TGTGCCTGGAGTGTTGGAGGGATGAACACCGGGGAGCTGTTTTTT.

The sample holds a few counts of this clone. The V call is TRBV5-6, the J call TRBJ1-1; D gene uncertain. This CDR3 is 13 amino acids long. The germline V gene encodes CDR1 SGHDT and CDR2 YYEEEE. The V gene lost 0 bases and the J gene lost 6 bases, with 9 bases spanning the gap. The CDR3 loop reads CASSLAGRSEAFF. The CDR3 coding sequence is TGTGCCAGCAGCTTGGCCGGCCGTTCTGAAGCTTTCTTT. Combining the CDR3 with reference TRBV5-6 and TRBJ1-1 gives the whole variable domain DAGVTQSPTHLIKTRGQQVTLRCSPKSGHDTVSWYQQALGQGPQFIFQYYEEEERQRGNFPDRFSGHQFPNYSSELNVNALLLGDSALYLCASSLAGRSEAFFGQGTRLTVV.

The V call is TRBV7-8, the J call TRBJ2-1; D unresolved. The CDR3 contains 12 residues. V shed 1 base and J shed 9 bases, with 7 bases lying between them. Germline assignment: CDR1 SGHVS and CDR2 FQNEAQ. This CDR3 reads CASSLVYGEQFF. CDR3 sequence (DNA): TGTGCCAGCAGCTTAGTTTATGGTGAGCAGTTCTTC.

This chain joins TRBV6-5 and TRBJ2-5, with unresolved D. The ends were cut back, 5 bases at V and 0 bases at J, with 10 bases in the middle. Germline V CDR1 and CDR2: MNHEY, SVGAGI. CDR3 length equals 14 residues. The chain's CDR3 is CASSRSEYQETQYF. The CDR3 DNA is TGTGCCAGCAGTCGGTCAGAGTACCAAGAGACCCAGTACTTC.